This section outlines one TCR beta chain sequence together with its context. Its antigen is undetermined. This sample is part of a study of T cell responses to AZD1222 COVID-19 vaccine. Study outcomes and limitations: Epitopes outside B.1.351 and B.1.1.7 mutated regions reportedly drew nearly half of spike TCRs. Repertoire samples came only from after the peak T cell response. Clonal diversity may have been underestimated in mostly white British donors.

Measured with immunoSEQ multiplex PCR; TCRdb has only the in-frame clones, and not every one. The repertoire has 110,000 or so clones, 86% of them found once; the top ten carry approximately 16%. The sequences come from peripheral blood, collected 28 days after the second AZD1222 dose. The source is an adult who received the AZD1222 COVID-19 vaccine.

Here the CDR3 reads CASIPDAYSNQPQHF. CDR3 in DNA: TGTGCCAGTATCCCGGACGCTTATAGCAATCAGCCCCAGCATTTT. The V and J genes are TRBV19 and TRBJ1-5, with D uncertain. Germline CDR1 and CDR2: LNHDA and SQIVND (reference sequence). The CDR3 runs to 15 residues. V lost 7 bases to trimming and J lost 0 bases, with 13 bases between them.